This T cell receptor (beta chain) emerged from a study of OX40 agonist ivuxolimab in advanced cancers. At the level of the study: A male proportion of more than 75% was recorded, with mean age around 62 years and range about 23 to 80. Two cutaneous melanoma patients and one hepatocellular carcinoma patient, three in all, had partial responses. Anti-PD-1, anti-PD-L1 or anti-CTLA-4 therapy given earlier was allowed, and approximately 40% had some.

The study's findings and limits: Certain nonresponders additionally had low normalized T-cell clonal expansion.

The germline V gene has CDR1 KGHSH and CDR2 LQKENI. This CDR3 has 14 residues. Trimming took off 3 bases at V and 3 bases at J, with 9 bases between the two ends. This clone has a single count. The antigen is not known. Profiled with immunoSEQ multiplex PCR; TCRdb holds only in-frame clones, not every one. The sample carries around 64,000 clones, roughly 89% recorded once. The TCR was taken from an adult with an advanced solid tumor such as melanoma, head and neck, liver or kidney cancer. The chain uses TRBV18 and TRBJ1-5; D uncertain. The specimen comprised CD4+ or CD8+ T cells sorted from blood, sampled in a trial of the OX40 agonist ivuxolimab. CDR3 coding DNA: TGTGCCAGCTCACCCCCCGGGAACAATCAGCCCCAGCATTTT. This codes for CASSPPGNNQPQHF. Filled out from reference TRBV18 and TRBJ1-5, the complete variable domain reads NAGVMQNPRHLVRRRGQEARLRCSPMKGHSHVYWYRQLPEEGLKFMVYLQKENIIDESGMPKERFSAEFPKEGPSILRIQQVVRGDSAAYFCASSPPGNNQPQHFGDGTRLSIL.